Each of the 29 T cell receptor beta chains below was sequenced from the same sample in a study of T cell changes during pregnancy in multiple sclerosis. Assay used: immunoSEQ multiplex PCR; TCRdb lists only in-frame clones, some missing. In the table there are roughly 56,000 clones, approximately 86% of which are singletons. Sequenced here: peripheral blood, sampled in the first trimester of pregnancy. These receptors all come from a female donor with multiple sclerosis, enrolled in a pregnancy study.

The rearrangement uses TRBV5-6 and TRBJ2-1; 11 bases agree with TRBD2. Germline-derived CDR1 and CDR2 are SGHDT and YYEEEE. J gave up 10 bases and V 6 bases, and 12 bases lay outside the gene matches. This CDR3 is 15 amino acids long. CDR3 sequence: CASISSPGLAAEQFF. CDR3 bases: TGTGCCAGCATCTCATCACCGGGACTAGCGGCCGAGCAGTTCTTC.

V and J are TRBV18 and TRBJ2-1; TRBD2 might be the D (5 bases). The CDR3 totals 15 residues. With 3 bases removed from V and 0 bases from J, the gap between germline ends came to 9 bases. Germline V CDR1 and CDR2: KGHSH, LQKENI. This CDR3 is CASSPTRGSYNEQFF. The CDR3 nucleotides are TGTGCCAGCTCACCCACACGGGGCTCCTACAATGAGCAGTTCTTC.

CDR3 sequence (DNA): TGTGCCAGCAGTTTAGGGACAGGGCTAGGCGAGCAGTACTTC. Encoded protein: CASSLGTGLGEQYF. This chain links TRBV27 with TRBJ2-7, with 9 bases fitting TRBD1. The junction had 5 bases not matched to a gene; V was cut back by 2 bases and J by 6 bases. Germline CDR1 reads MNHEY; CDR2 reads SMNVEV (reference sequence). This CDR3 has 14 amino acids.

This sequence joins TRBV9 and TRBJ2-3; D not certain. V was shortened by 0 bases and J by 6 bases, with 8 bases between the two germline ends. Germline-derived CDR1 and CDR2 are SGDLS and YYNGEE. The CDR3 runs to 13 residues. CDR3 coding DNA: TGTGCCAGCAGCGTAGCTAATATGGATACGCAGTATTTT. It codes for CASSVANMDTQYF.

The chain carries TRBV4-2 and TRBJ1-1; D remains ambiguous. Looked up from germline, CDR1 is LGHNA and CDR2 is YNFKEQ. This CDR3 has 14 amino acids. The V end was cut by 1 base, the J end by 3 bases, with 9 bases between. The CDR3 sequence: CASSQGGKDTEAFF. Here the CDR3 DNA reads TGTGCCAGCAGCCAAGGAGGGAAGGACACTGAAGCTTTCTTT.

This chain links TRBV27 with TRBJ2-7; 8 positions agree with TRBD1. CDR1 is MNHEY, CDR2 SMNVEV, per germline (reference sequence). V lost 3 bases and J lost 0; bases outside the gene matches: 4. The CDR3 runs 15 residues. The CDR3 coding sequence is TGTGCCAGCAGTTTGACAGGGGAATTCTCCTACGAGCAGTACTTC. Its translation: CASSLTGEFSYEQYF.

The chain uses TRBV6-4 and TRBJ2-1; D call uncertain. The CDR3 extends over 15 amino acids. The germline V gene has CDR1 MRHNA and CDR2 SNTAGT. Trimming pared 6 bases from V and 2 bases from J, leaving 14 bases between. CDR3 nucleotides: TGTGCCAGCAGCAAAGACCCTGGAGCCTACAATGAGCAGTTCTTC. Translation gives CASSKDPGAYNEQFF.

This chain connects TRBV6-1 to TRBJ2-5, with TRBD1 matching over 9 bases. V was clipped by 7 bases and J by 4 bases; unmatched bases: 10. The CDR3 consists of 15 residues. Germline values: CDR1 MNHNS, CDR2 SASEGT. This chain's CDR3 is CASNSQTGGGETQYF. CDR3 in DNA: TGTGCCAGCAACTCCCAGACAGGGGGGGGAGAGACCCAGTACTTC.

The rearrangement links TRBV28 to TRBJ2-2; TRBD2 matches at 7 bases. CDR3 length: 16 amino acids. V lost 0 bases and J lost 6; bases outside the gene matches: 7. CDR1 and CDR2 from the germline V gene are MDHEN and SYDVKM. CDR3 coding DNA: TGTGCCAGCAGTTTATGGGTAGCGGGTGCGGCCGGGGAGCTGTTTTTT. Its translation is CASSLWVAGAAGELFF.

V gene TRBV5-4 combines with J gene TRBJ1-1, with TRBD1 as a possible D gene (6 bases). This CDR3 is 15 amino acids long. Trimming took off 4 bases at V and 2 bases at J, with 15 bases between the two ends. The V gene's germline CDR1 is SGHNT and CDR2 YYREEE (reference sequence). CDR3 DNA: TGTGCCAGCAGCCAAACCCGACAGGTCAACACTGAAGCTTTCTTT. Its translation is CASSQTRQVNTEAFF.

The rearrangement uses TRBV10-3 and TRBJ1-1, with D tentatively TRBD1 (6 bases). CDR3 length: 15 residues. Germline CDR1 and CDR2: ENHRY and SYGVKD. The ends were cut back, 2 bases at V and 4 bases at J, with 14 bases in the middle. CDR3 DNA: TGTGCCATCAGTGAGGCTTCCATCAGGGGCACTGAAGCTTTCTTT. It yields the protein CAISEASIRGTEAFF.

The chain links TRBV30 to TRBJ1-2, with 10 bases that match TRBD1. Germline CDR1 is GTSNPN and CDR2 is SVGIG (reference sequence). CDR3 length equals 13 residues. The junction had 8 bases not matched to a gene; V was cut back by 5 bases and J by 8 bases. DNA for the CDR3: TGTGCCTGGGACCCGGGACAGGGGTACGGCTACACCTTC. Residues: CAWDPGQGYGYTF.

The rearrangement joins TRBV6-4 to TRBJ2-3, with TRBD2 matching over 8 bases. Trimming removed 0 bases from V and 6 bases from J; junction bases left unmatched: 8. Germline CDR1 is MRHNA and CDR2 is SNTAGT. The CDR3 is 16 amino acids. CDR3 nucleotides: TGTGCCAGCAGTGACTCTCCCAGCGGGAGTGTGGATACGCAGTATTTT. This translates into CASSDSPSGSVDTQYF.

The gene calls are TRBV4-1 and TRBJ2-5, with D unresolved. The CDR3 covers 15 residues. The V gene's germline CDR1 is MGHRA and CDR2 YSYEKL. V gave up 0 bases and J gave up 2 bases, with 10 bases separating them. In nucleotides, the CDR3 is TGCGCCAGCAGCCAAGAATTCCCCGGGCAAGAGACCCAGTACTTC. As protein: CASSQEFPGQETQYF.

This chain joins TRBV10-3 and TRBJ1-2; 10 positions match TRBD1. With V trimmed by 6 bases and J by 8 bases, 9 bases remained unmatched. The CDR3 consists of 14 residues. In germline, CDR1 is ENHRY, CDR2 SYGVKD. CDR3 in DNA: TGTGCCATCAGGACGGGACAGGGGAACGGCGGCTACACCTTC. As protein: CAIRTGQGNGGYTF.

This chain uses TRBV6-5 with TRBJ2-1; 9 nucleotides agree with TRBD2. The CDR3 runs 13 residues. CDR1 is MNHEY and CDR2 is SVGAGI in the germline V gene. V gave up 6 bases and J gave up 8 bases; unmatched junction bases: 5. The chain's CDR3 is CASRLSGSDEQFF. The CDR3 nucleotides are TGTGCCAGCAGACTTAGCGGGAGTGATGAGCAGTTCTTC.

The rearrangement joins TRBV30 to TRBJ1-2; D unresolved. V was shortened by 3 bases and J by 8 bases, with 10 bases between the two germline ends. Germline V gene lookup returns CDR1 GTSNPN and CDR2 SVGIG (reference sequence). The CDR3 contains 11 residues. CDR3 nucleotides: TGTGCCTGGAGCTACCTTAAGGGCTACACCTTC. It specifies CAWSYLKGYTF. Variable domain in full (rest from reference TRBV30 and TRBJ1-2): SQTIHQWPATLVQPVGSPLSLECTVEGTSNPNLYWYRQAAGRGLQLLFYSVGIGQISSEVPQNLSASRPQDRQFILSSKKLLLSDSGFYLCAWSYLKGYTFGSGTRLTVV.

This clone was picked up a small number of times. CDR3 bases: TGCGCCAGCAGCTTGGTCGGTAGCGGGAGCATGTCAGATACGCAGTATTTT. Its translation: CASSLVGSGSMSDTQYF. The rearrangement joins TRBV5-1 to TRBJ2-3; the match to TRBD2 covers 9 bases. The CDR3 runs 17 residues. V trimming: 0 bases; J trimming: 4 bases; junction bases outside the gene matches: 9. Germline V gives CDR1 SGHRS, CDR2 YFSETQ.

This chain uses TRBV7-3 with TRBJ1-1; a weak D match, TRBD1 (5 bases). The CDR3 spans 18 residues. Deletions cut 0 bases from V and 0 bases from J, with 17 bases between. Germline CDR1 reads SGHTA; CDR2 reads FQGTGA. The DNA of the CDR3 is TGTGCCAGCAGCTTAACTAGGTCTCGGGGGAATTTGAACACTGAAGCTTTCTTT. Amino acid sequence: CASSLTRSRGNLNTEAFF.

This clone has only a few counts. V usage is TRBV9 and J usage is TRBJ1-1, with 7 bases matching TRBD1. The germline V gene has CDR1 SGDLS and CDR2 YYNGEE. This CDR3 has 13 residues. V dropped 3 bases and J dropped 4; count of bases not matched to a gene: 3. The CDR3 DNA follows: TGTGCCAGCAGCGCCCGACAGGGCACTGAAGCTTTCTTT. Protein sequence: CASSARQGTEAFF.

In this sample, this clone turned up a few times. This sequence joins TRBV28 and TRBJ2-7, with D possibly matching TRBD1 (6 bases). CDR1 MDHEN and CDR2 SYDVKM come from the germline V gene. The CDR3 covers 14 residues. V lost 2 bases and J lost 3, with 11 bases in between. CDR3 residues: CASSLLGQRYEQYF. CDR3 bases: TGTGCCAGCAGTTTACTAGGACAGCGCTACGAGCAGTACTTC.

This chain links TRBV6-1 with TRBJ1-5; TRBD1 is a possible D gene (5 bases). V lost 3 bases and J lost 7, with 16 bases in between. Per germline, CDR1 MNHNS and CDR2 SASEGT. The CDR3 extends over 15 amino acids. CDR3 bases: TGTGCCAGCAGTGATTGGTTGGGGGGGTTCCAGCCCCAGCATTTT. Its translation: CASSDWLGGFQPQHF.

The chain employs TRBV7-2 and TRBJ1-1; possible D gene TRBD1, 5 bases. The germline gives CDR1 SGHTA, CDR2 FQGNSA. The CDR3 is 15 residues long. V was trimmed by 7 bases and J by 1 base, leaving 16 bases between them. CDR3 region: CASNIPFTGNTEAFF. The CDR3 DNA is TGTGCCAGCAACATCCCTTTTACAGGGAACACTGAAGCTTTCTTT. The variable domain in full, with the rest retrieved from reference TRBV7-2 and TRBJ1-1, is GAGVSQSPSNKVTEKGKDVELRCDPISGHTALYWYRQSLGQGLEFLIYFQGNSAPDKSGLPSDRFSAERTGGSVSTLTIQRTQQEDSAVYLCASNIPFTGNTEAFFGQGTRLTVV.

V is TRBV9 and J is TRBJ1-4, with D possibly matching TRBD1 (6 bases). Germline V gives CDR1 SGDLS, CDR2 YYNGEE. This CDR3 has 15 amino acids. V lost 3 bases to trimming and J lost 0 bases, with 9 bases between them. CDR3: CASSASGATNEKLFF. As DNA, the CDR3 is TGTGCCAGCAGCGCCTCAGGGGCAACTAATGAAAAACTGTTTTTT.

In DNA, the CDR3 is TGTGCCACCAGGCCAGGGGGCTCCTACGAGCAGTACTTC. It encodes CATRPGGSYEQYF. V gene TRBV6-1 combines with J gene TRBJ2-7; 7 bases line up with TRBD1. With 10 bases clipped from V and 0 bases from J, the junction kept 6 bases outside the gene matches. This CDR3 region has 13 residues. The germline CDR1 and CDR2 sequences are MNHNS and SASEGT.

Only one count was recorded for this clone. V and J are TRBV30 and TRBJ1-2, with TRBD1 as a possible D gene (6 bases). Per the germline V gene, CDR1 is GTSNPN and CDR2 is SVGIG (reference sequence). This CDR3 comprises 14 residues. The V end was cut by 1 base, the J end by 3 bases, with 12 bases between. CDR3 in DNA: TGTGCCTGGAGTGGGGACGGGGGGCACTATGGCTACACCTTC. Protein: CAWSGDGGHYGYTF.

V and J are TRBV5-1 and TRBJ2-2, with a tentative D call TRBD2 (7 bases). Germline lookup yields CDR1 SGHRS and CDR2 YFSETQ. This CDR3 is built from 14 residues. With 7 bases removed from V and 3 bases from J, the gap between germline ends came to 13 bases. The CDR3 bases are TGCGCCAGCGGATTGGGGGGGCACACCGGGGAGCTGTTTTTT. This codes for CASGLGGHTGELFF. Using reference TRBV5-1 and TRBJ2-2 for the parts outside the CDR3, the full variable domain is KAGVTQTPRYLIKTRGQQVTLSCSPISGHRSVSWYQQTPGQGLQFLFEYFSETQRNKGNFPGRFSGRQFSNSRSEMNVSTLELGDSALYLCASGLGGHTGELFFGEGSRLTVL.

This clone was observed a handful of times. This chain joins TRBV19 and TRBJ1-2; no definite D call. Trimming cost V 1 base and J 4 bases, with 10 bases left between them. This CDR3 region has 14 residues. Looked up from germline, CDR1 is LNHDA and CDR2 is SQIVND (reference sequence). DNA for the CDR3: TGTGCCAGTAGTATAGGCCGGGATCTCTATGGCTACACCTTC. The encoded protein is CASSIGRDLYGYTF. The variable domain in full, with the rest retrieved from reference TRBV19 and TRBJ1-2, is DGGITQSPKYLFRKEGQNVTLSCEQNLNHDAMYWYRQDPGQGLRLIYYSQIVNDFQKGDIAEGYSVSREKKESFPLTVTSAQKNPTAFYLCASSIGRDLYGYTFGSGTRLTVV.

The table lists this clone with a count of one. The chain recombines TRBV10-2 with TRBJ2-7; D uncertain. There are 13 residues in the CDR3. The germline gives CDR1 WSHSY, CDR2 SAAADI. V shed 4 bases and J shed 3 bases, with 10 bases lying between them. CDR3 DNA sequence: TGCGCCAGCAGTGTCGACACCAGCTACGAGCAGTACTTC. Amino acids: CASSVDTSYEQYF.